Each of the 26 T cell receptor beta chains below was sequenced from the same sample in a study of regulatory T cells in long-lasting Graves disease. CDR3-region Arm-PCR and iRepertoire HTBI primers produced the TCR beta libraries. TCRdb reanalysed the multiplex PCR reads using MiXCR and keeps one entry per CDR3 protein. The table includes 300,000 to 500,000 distinct CDR3 sequences, more than 20% detected once. As for time point: persistent/refractory GD, antithyroid drugs over 5 years with positive TRAb. The TCR library used RNA extracted from PBMCs. The sequencing here drew on peripheral blood mononuclear cells (PBMCs), taken when the disease was refractory, from a patient treated with antithyroid drugs. All receptors come from a female donor with Graves disease.

This rearrangement joins TRBV6-2 or TRBV6-3 to TRBJ2-7; the D is unclear. Germline V CDR1 and CDR2: MNHEY, SVGEGT. The CDR3 spans 13 residues. V lost 2 bases, J lost 4 bases, and 9 bases lay in between. CDR3 sequence: CASSYARQYEQYF. In nucleotides, the CDR3 is TGTGCCAGCAGTTACGCGAGACAATACGAGCAGTACTTC.

This clonotype was recorded many times. The chain has TRBV7-8 and TRBJ2-5; TRBD1 matches at 11 bases. The junction had 8 bases not matched to a gene; V was cut back by 5 bases and J by 3 bases. Germline CDR1 is SGHVS and CDR2 is FQNEAQ. The CDR3 spans 16 residues. The CDR3, as DNA: TGTGCCAGCAGCGCCGGACAGGGGGCGAAGAAAGAGACCCAGTACTTC. Its protein product is CASSAGQGAKKETQYF.

This clonotype occurred a few times. The CDR3 sequence: CASSPPITGATYGYTF. DNA for the CDR3: TGTGCCAGCTCACCACCGATAACAGGGGCCACCTATGGCTACACCTTC. This chain connects TRBV18 to TRBJ1-2; 7 positions match TRBD1. From germline, CDR1 is KGHSH and CDR2 LQKENI. This CDR3 spans 16 amino acids. After removal of 0 bases from V and 4 bases from J, the junction contained 8 bases not matched to a gene.

This clonotype was seen a handful of times. The gene calls are TRBV7-6 and TRBJ2-7; the D call may be TRBD1 or TRBD2 (5 bases each). Per the germline V gene, CDR1 is SGHVS and CDR2 is FNYEAQ. This CDR3 is built from 14 residues. The germline V and J ends were trimmed by 5 bases and 0 bases, with 11 bases remaining between them. For the CDR3, the DNA is TGTGCCAGCAGCCGGGGACCTCTCTCCTACGAGCAGTACTTC. As protein: CASSRGPLSYEQYF.

The gene calls are TRBV19 and TRBJ2-7; TRBD1 agrees at 7 bases. Per the germline V gene, CDR1 is LNHDA and CDR2 is SQIVND (reference sequence). The CDR3 extends over 13 amino acids. Losses at the gene ends were 4 bases for V and 3 bases for J; bases not matched to a gene: 3. The chain's CDR3 is CASSTGQYYEQYF. The DNA for the CDR3 is TGTGCCAGTAGTACGGGACAGTACTACGAGCAGTACTTC.

This clonotype was recorded many times. The rearrangement joins TRBV7-2 to TRBJ1-4; D is undetermined. CDR1 is SGHTA and CDR2 is FQGNSA in the germline V gene. This CDR3 contains 15 residues. V lost 1 base and J 8 bases, leaving 14 bases between the germline ends. The CDR3: CASSLDPNRSEKLFF. In nucleotides, the CDR3 is TGTGCCAGCAGCTTAGATCCGAATAGGTCCGAAAAACTGTTTTTT.

Ten or more counts support this clonotype. The rearrangement uses TRBV27 and TRBJ2-7, with 9 positions matching TRBD1. J gave up 3 bases and V 2 bases, and 2 bases lay outside the gene matches. Germline V gene lookup returns CDR1 MNHEY and CDR2 SMNVEV (reference sequence). The CDR3 contains 14 residues. CDR3 amino acids: CASSLQDRGYEQYF. The CDR3 nucleotides read TGTGCCAGCAGTTTACAGGACAGGGGCTACGAGCAGTACTTC.

V gene TRBV6-1 combines with J gene TRBJ2-5; no clear D gene. The DNA end favors TRBJ2-1, so the J call may be wrong. This CDR3 is 11 amino acids long. The germline V gene encodes CDR1 MNHNS and CDR2 SASEGT. CDR3: CASSEGGTQFF. The CDR3 region has the DNA TGTGCCAGCAGTGAAGGGGGTACCCAGTTCTTC.

The chain is built from TRBV6-2 or TRBV6-3 and TRBJ2-7, with TRBD2 identical over 8 bases. Germline CDR1 reads MNHEY; CDR2 reads SVGEGT. Unmatched junction bases numbered 6, after V lost 5 bases and J lost 3 bases. CDR3 size: 14 residues. CDR3 region: CASSALADGYEQYF. The CDR3 nucleotides read TGTGCCAGCAGTGCACTAGCGGACGGCTACGAGCAGTACTTC.

The chain links TRBV27 to TRBJ2-1; D remains ambiguous. The CDR3 has 13 residues. The V end was cut by 5 bases, the J end by 5 bases, with 10 bases between. The V gene's germline CDR1 is MNHEY and CDR2 SMNVEV (reference sequence). The CDR3 spells CASSKSGDNEQFF. The CDR3 DNA sequence: TGTGCCAGCAGTAAGTCCGGTGACAATGAGCAGTTCTTC.

This rearrangement joins TRBV19 to TRBJ1-2; TRBD1 is a possible D gene (5 bases). This CDR3 contains 16 residues. Trimming took off 1 base at V and 4 bases at J, with 16 bases between the two ends. Germline CDR1 and CDR2: LNHDA and SQIVND (reference sequence). This CDR3 is CASSIVGDRATYGYTF. Here the CDR3 DNA reads TGTGCCAGTAGTATAGTTGGGGACCGCGCCACCTATGGCTACACCTTC.

The chain couples TRBV10-3 to TRBJ1-1; no firm D call. The V gene lost 6 bases and the J gene lost 0 bases, with 8 bases spanning the gap. The CDR3 contains 13 residues. Germline CDR1 ENHRY, CDR2 SYGVKD. The CDR3 loop is CAISDGLNTEAFF. DNA for the CDR3: TGTGCCATCAGCGACGGGCTGAACACTGAAGCTTTCTTT.

This clonotype was counted a few times. V is TRBV27 and J is TRBJ2-4; 7 bases map to TRBD2. The V segment lost 8 bases and the J segment 0 bases; nucleotides outside the gene matches: 7. This CDR3 is built from 15 residues. Looked up from germline, CDR1 is MNHEY and CDR2 is SMNVEV (reference sequence). CDR3 DNA sequence: TGTGCCAGCCTGGGGGGGGTGATAGCCAAAAACATTCAGTACTTC. Its protein is CASLGGVIAKNIQYF.

This clonotype was recorded at least ten times. The CDR3 here is CASSQLAGGKETQYF. The CDR3 DNA sequence: TGTGCCAGCAGCCAACTAGCGGGAGGAAAAGAGACCCAGTACTTC. This rearrangement joins TRBV3-1 to TRBJ2-5, with TRBD2 matching over 11 bases. J was trimmed by 3 bases and V by 2 bases; bases with no gene match: 2. Germline CDR1 reads LGHDT; CDR2 reads YNNKEL (reference sequence). This CDR3 has 15 residues.

This chain connects TRBV20-1 to TRBJ2-1, with a weak D call TRBD2 (5 bases). Between the trimmed V and J ends, which lost 1 base and 6 bases, there was a span of 13 bases. Germline CDR1 reads DFQATT; CDR2 reads SNEGSKA (reference sequence). The CDR3 spans 14 residues. For the CDR3, the DNA is TGCAGTGCTAGAGCTCTAGTAGAGGGCAATGAGCAGTTCTTC. This codes for CSARALVEGNEQFF.

Comment on this clonotype: The junction differs from germline at one of its ends, possibly a read error. This CDR3 is CASSLLHSRGTGEPFF. CDR3 coding DNA: TGTGCCAGCAGTTTATTGCACAGCCGAGGGACCGGGGAGCCGTTTTTT. The chain couples TRBV28 to TRBJ2-2, with D perhaps given as TRBD1 or TRBD2 (5 bases each). The CDR3 loop spans 16 amino acids. CDR1 is MDHEN and CDR2 is SYDVKM in the germline V gene. The whole variable domain, remainder taken from reference TRBV28 and TRBJ2-2, is DVKVTQSSRYLVKRTGEKVFLECVQDMDHENMFWYRQDPGLGLRLIYFSYDVKMKEKGDIPEGYSVSREKKERFSLILESASTNQTSMYLCASSLLHSRGTGEPFFGEGSRLTVL.

This chain connects TRBV7-3 to TRBJ2-5, with a tentative D call TRBD2 (5 bases). The CDR3 has 15 residues. Trimming stripped 1 base from V and 5 bases from J, with 14 bases between. Germline values: CDR1 SGHTA, CDR2 FQGTGA. CDR3 region: CASSLNAGVLETQYF. The CDR3 DNA reads as TGTGCCAGCAGCTTAAACGCCGGGGTCCTGGAGACCCAGTACTTC.

The count of this clonotype is one. The rearrangement joins TRBV7-2 to TRBJ2-7, with 7 bases that match TRBD2. Trimming at V came to 0 bases and at J to 5 bases, leaving 7 bases not matched to a gene. Germline-derived CDR1 and CDR2 are SGHTA and FQGNSA. This CDR3 has 15 amino acids. The CDR3: CASSLARLAPNEQYF. The CDR3 coding sequence is TGTGCCAGCAGCTTAGCCCGACTAGCTCCCAACGAGCAGTACTTC.

In this sample, this clonotype turned up a few times. The chain carries TRBV29-1 and TRBJ2-5; TRBD1 might be the D (6 bases). The CDR3 has 11 amino acids. Germline-derived CDR1 and CDR2 are SQVTM and ANQGSEA. V shed 4 bases and J shed 5 bases, with 8 bases lying between them. CDR3 DNA: TGCAGCGTTGTTACAGGGGAGACCCAGTACTTC. This translates into CSVVTGETQYF.

The chain combines TRBV20-1 with TRBJ2-5; possibly TRBD2 for D (5 bases). The CDR3 loop spans 12 amino acids. Trimming stripped 2 bases from V and 5 bases from J, with 9 bases between. Per germline, CDR1 DFQATT and CDR2 SNEGSKA (reference sequence). The CDR3 DNA reads as TGCAGTGCTAGACCCCCTAGCGAGACCCAGTACTTC. It is translated as CSARPPSETQYF.

Note on this clonotype: One base separates it from a far larger clone, so it is likely a read error. The chain carries TRBV12-3 or TRBV12-4 and TRBJ2-7; a possible D gene is TRBD2 (5 bases). Trimming took off 6 bases at V and 6 bases at J, with 18 bases between the two ends. The CDR3 consists of 14 residues. This CDR3 is CASSARNGDGEQYF. The CDR3 coding sequence is TGTGCCAGCAGCGCCCGTAACGGGGATGGCGAGCAGTACTTC.

Comments on this clonotype: A much larger clonotype is one base distant, so this may be a read error. This sequence joins TRBV7-2 and TRBJ2-5, with no clear D. This CDR3 spans 13 amino acids. Germline V lookup: CDR1 SGHTA, CDR2 FQGNSA. CDR3 nucleotide sequence: TGTGCCAGCAGCTTAGATATCCTGGAGACCCAGTGCTTC. Its protein is CASSLDILETQCF.

V is TRBV20-1 and J is TRBJ2-5, with D perhaps TRBD1 (5 bases). CDR1 is DFQATT and CDR2 is SNEGSKA in the germline V gene (reference sequence). The CDR3 is 12 residues long. V was cut by 8 bases and J by 5 bases, with 15 bases left in between. The CDR3: CSKGNSDETQYF. In nucleotides, the CDR3 is TGCAGTAAGGGGAATTCAGACGAGACCCAGTACTTC.

On this clonotype: The limits of the CDR3 on the DNA are not certain, so only TCRdb's listed CDR3 is given. The chain links TRBV14 to TRBJ2-3. With termini counted, the CDR3 has 12 amino acids. Germline CDR1 reads SGHDN; CDR2 reads FVKESK. Here the CDR3 reads CASSILADTQYF.

This chain links TRBV6-2 or TRBV6-3 with TRBJ2-7; 8 bases match TRBD2. With V trimmed by 0 bases and J by 0 bases, 4 bases remained unmatched. Germline-derived CDR1 and CDR2 are MNHEY and SVGEGT. The CDR3 sequence is 16 residues long. This CDR3 is CASSYSAGGSSYEQYF. The CDR3 DNA reads as TGTGCCAGCAGTTACTCGGCGGGAGGTTCCTCCTACGAGCAGTACTTC.

This rearrangement joins TRBV15 to TRBJ2-1, with D perhaps TRBD2 (6 bases). Per germline, CDR1 LNHNV and CDR2 YYDKDF (reference sequence). Trimming stripped 3 bases from V and 8 bases from J, with 14 bases between. The CDR3 contains 14 residues. CDR3 residues: CATSRYPGEHEQFF. CDR3 DNA: TGTGCCACCAGCAGGTATCCGGGAGAACATGAGCAGTTCTTC.